The sequence of this TCR beta chain was determined in a study of T cells after yellow fever vaccination. Study background: Fractions of limited cellularity were prepared by means of SMART-Seq v4 Ultra Low Input.

Study-wide points: On re-exposure, the response was weaker but peaked faster, at day 5 versus 15. The study re-detected most primary-vaccination clones after the booster (around 96% CD4, 88% CD8).

Template switching with 5'RACE generated the TCR cDNA and added a universal primer site and UMIs. TCRdb analysed the 5' RACE reads with MiXCR anew, one entry per CDR3 protein. Counted here are roughly 330,000 distinct CDR3 sequences, around 4.1% occurring once; the ten biggest clones make up less than 25%. V lost 4 bases to trimming and J lost 1 base, with 10 bases between them. CDR1 and CDR2 from the germline V gene are SGHDN and FVKESK. The CDR3 sequence is 14 residues long. This clonotype was counted ten times or more. Its cognate antigen is unknown. The chain has TRBV14 and TRBJ1-1; D unresolved. The receptor was isolated from a man younger than 35 who received the YFV17D yellow fever vaccine. The input for sequencing was PBMCs, taken 5 days after the yellow fever booster vaccination. This chain's CDR3 is CASSRLGWNTEAFF. In DNA, the CDR3 is TGTGCCAGCAGCCGCTTGGGGTGGAACACTGAAGCTTTCTTT.